The table lists the clone carrying this T cell receptor (beta chain) with many counts. This specimen comes from a study of CD8 T cells in ankylosing spondylitis. One entry per CDR3 protein, called by TCRdb with MiXCR from the 5' RACE reads. The repertoire holds some 130,000 distinct CDR3 sequences, with about 7% as singletons. CDR1 and CDR2 from the germline V gene are KGHSH and LQKENI. V was shortened by 3 bases and J by 0 bases, with 8 bases between the two germline ends. The CDR3 totals 14 residues. The source material was blood, either unsorted or a sorted T cell fraction (not recorded which). V is TRBV18 and J is TRBJ1-1; D is ambiguous. The TCR originated in a female donor with ankylosing spondylitis or in good health (not recorded which). CDR3 sequence: CASSPRQLNTEAFF. The CDR3 nucleotides are TGTGCCAGCTCACCGCGGCAGCTGAACACTGAAGCTTTCTTT.